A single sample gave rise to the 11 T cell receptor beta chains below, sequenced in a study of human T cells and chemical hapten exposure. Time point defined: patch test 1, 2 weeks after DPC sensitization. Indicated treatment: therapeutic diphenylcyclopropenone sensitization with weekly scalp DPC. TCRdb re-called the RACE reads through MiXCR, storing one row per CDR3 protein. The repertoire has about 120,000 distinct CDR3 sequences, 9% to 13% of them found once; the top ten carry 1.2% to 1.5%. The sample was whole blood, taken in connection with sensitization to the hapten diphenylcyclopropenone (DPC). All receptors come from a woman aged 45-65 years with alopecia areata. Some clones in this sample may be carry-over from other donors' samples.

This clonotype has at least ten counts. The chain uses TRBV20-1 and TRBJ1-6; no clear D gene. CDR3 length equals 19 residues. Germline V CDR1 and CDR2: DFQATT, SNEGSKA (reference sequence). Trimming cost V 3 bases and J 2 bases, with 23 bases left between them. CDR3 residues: CSASSPGVGVSPYNSPLHF. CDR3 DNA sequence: TGCAGTGCTAGTTCCCCCGGCGTGGGCGTGTCGCCCTATAATTCACCCCTCCACTTT.

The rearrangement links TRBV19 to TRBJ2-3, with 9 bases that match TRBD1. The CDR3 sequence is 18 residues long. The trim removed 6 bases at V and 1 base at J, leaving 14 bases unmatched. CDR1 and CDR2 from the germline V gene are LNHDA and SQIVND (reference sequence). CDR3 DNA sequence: TGTGCCAGTAGCCCCGGGACAGGGAAAATCCGGGGCACAGATACGCAGTATTTT. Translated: CASSPGTGKIRGTDTQYF.

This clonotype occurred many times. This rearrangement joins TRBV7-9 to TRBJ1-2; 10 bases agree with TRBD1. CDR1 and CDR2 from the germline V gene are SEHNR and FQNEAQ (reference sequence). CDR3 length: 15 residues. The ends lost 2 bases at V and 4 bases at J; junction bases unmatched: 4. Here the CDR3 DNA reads TGTGCCAGCAGCTTATCCGGGACAGGGGTCTATGGCTACACCTTC. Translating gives CASSLSGTGVYGYTF.

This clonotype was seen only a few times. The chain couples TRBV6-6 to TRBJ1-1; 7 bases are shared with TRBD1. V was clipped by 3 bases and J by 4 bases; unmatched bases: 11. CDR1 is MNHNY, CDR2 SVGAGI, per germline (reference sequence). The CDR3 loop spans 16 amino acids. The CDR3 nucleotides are TGTGCCAGCAGTTATGGCGCGAACAGGGGACTCACTGAAGCTTTCTTT. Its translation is CASSYGANRGLTEAFF.

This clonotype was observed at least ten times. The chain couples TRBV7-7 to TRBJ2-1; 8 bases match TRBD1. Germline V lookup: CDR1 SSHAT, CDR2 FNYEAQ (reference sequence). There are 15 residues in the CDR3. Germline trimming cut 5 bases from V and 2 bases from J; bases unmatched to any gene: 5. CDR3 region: CASSPWTGPYNEQFF. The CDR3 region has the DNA TGTGCCAGCAGCCCTTGGACAGGGCCCTACAATGAGCAGTTCTTC.

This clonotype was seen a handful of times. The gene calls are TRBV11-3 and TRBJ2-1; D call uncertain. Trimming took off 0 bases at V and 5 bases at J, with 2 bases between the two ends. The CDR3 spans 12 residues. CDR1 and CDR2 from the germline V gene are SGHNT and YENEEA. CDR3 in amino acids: CASSLENNEQFF. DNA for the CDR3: TGTGCCAGCAGCTTAGAGAACAATGAGCAGTTCTTC.

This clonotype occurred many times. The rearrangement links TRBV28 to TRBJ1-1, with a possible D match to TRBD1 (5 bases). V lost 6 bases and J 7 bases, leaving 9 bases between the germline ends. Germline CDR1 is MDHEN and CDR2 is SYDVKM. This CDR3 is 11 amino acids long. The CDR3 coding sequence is TGTGCCAGCAGGGGGACGGATGAAGCTTTCTTT. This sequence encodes CASRGTDEAFF. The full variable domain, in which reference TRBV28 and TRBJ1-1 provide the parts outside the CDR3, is DVKVTQSSRYLVKRTGEKVFLECVQDMDHENMFWYRQDPGLGLRLIYFSYDVKMKEKGDIPEGYSVSREKKERFSLILESASTNQTSMYLCASRGTDEAFFGQGTRLTVV.

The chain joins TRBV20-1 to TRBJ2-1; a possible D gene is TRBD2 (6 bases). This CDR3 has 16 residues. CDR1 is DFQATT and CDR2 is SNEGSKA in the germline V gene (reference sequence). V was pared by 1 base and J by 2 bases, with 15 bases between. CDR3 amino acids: CSARVAGMGPYNEQFF. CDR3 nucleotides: TGCAGTGCTAGAGTTGCGGGGATGGGGCCCTACAATGAGCAGTTCTTC.

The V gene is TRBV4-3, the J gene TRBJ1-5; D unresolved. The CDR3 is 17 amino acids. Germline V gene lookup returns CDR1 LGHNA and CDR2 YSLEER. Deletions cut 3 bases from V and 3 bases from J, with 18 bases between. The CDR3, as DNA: TGCGCCAGCAGCCACCCCCCCGGGCGGCAGAACAATCAGCCCCAGCATTTT. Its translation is CASSHPPGRQNNQPQHF.

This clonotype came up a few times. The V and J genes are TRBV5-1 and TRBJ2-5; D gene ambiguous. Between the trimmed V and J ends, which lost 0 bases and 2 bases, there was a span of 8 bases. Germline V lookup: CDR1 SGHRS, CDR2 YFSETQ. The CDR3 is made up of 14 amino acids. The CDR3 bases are TGCGCCAGCAGCTTGGTCCCAAATCAAGAGACCCAGTACTTC. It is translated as CASSLVPNQETQYF.

CDR3 residues: CSVTRPGWWEQETQYF. CDR3 DNA: TGCAGCGTCACTAGGCCGGGATGGTGGGAGCAAGAGACCCAGTACTTC. This chain links TRBV29-1 with TRBJ2-5, with a tentative D call TRBD2 (5 bases). Trimming took off 6 bases at V and 2 bases at J, with 22 bases between the two ends. The germline V gene has CDR1 SQVTM and CDR2 ANQGSEA. The CDR3 has 16 residues.